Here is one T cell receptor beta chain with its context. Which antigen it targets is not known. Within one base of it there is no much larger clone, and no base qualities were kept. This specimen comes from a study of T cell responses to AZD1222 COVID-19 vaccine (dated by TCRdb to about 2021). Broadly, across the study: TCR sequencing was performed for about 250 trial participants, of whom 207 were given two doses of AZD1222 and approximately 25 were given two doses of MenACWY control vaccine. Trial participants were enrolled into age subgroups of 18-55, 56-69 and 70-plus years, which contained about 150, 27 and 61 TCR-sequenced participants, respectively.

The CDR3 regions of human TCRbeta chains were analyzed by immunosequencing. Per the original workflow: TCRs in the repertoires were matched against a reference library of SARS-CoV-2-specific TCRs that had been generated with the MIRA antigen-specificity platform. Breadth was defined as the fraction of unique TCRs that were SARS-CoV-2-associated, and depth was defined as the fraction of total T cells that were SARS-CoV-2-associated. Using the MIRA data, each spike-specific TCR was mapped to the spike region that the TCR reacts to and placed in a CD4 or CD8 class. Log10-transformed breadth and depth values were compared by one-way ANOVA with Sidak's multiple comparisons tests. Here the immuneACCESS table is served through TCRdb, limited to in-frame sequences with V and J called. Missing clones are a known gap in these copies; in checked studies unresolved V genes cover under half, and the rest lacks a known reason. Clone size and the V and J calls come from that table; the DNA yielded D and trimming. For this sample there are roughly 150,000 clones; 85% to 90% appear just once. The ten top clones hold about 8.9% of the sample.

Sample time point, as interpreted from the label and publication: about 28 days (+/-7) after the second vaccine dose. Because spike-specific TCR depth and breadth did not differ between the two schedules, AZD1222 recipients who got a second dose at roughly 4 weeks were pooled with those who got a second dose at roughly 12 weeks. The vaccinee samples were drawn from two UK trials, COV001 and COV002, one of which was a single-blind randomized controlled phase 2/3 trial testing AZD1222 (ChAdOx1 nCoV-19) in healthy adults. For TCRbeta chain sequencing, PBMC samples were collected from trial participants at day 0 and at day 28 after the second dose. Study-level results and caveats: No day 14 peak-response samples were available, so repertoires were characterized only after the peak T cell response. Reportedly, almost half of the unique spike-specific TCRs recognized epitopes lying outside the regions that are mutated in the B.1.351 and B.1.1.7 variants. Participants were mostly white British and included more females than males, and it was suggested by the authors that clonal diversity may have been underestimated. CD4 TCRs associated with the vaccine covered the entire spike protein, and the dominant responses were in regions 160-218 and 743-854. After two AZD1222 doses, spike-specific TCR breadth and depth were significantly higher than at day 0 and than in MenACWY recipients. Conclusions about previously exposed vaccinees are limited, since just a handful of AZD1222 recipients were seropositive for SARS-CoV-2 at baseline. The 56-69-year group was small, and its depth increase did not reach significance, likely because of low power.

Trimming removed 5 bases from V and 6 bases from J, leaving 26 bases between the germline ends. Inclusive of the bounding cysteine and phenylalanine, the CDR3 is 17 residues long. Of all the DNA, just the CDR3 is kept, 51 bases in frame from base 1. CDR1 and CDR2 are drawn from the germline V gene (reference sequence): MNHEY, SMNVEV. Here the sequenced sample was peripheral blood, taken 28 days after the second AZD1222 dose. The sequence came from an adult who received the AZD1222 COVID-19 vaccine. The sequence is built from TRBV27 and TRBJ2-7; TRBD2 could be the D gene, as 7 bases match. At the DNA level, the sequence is TGTGCCAGCAGTCCCCGGTTTGGGGGGGGCCCCTTAGGCGAGCAGTACTTC. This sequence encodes CASSPRFGGGPLGEQYF.